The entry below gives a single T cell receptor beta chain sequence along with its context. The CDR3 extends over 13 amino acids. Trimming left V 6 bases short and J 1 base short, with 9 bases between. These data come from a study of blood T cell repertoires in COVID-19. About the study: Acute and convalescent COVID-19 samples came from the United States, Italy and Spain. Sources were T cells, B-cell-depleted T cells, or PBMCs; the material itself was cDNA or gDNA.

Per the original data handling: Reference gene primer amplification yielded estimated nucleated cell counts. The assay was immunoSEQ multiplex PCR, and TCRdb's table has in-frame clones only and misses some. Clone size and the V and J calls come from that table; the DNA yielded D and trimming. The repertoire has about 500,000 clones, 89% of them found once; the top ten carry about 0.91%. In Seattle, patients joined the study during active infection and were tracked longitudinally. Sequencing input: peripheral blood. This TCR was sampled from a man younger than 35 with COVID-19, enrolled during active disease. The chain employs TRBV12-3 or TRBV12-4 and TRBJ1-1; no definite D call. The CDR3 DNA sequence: TGTGCCAGCAGCGACGGGAGGAACACTGAAGCTTTCTTT. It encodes CASSDGRNTEAFF.